One TCR beta chain is described in this entry. This CDR3 region has 14 residues. V was shortened by 3 bases and J by 4 bases, with 11 bases between the two germline ends. Germline assignment: CDR1 SEHNR and CDR2 FQNEAQ (reference sequence). This entry belongs to a study of blood T cell repertoires in COVID-19. Here immunoSEQ multiplex PCR was the method, and the copy in TCRdb shows in-frame clones only, minus some. The table has a few hundred thousand clones, approximately 83% seen once. The clonotype comes from a woman aged 25 to 45 who had recovered from COVID-19. The chain is built from TRBV7-9 and TRBJ2-3; possible D gene TRBD2, 6 bases. Input material: PBMCs or T cells enriched from blood (not recorded which). CDR3 sequence reads: CASSFLGEADTQYF. As DNA, the CDR3 is TGTGCCAGCAGCTTTCTCGGGGAGGCAGATACGCAGTATTTT.